The T cell receptor (beta chain) under discussion was sequenced for a study of glioma-infiltrating T cells. General study points: Tissue-blood divergence was below expectation in non-neoplastic patients, above in gliomas. Only very few CDR3 sequences appeared in both tissue and blood.

As regards this clonotype: Its specificity is not known.

This CDR3 comprises 13 residues. Trimming left V 6 bases short and J 3 bases short, with 11 bases between. Germline loops: CDR1 SGHTA, CDR2 FQGNSA. Using RNA template, CDR3s of TCR alpha and beta were amplified with iRepertoire arm-PCR. One-step reverse transcription and amplification started from around 100-400 ng of tissue mRNA or PBMC total RNA. One entry per CDR3 protein results from TCRdb running MiXCR on the multiplex PCR reads. The sample holds roughly 100,000 distinct CDR3 sequences, about 30% seen once. The sequenced material came from glioma tissue, nonneoplastic brain tissue, or PBMCs (not recorded which). This chain uses TRBV7-2 with TRBJ2-5; D is unresolved. The TCR was taken from a human donor with low-grade glioma or glioblastoma, undergoing nonglioma brain surgery, or in good health (not recorded which). This CDR3 reads CASRPYLEETQYF. The CDR3 DNA follows: TGTGCCAGCAGACCCTACCTAGAAGAGACCCAGTACTTC. The whole variable domain, filled in from reference TRBV7-2 and TRBJ2-5, reads GAGVSQSPSNKVTEKGKDVELRCDPISGHTALYWYRQSLGQGLEFLIYFQGNSAPDKSGLPSDRFSAERTGGSVSTLTIQRTQQEDSAVYLCASRPYLEETQYFGPGTRLLVL.